This T cell receptor beta chain was documented in a study of T cells in Graves' hyperthyroidism and ophthalmopathy. General study results and limits: Ophthalmopathy could be told apart from stable hyperthyroidism with a 13 V-J model.

Ophthalmopathy cases met thresholds of Clinical Activity Score at least 3, NOSPECS grade at least 4 and duration under 3 months. The PBMCs studied were ones that came from 9 to 10 ml fresh peripheral blood. At least ten counts were recorded for this clonotype. Its antigen is unidentified. The V gene lost 2 bases and the J gene lost 2 bases, with 6 bases spanning the gap. CDR3 length equals 13 residues. In germline, CDR1 is SEHNR, CDR2 FQNEAQ (reference sequence). It was RNA transcripts that yielded the amplified TCR beta CDR3 regions. In the first-round RT-PCR of the TCR CDR3, the HTBI primer set was used. TCRdb processed the multiplex PCR reads anew with MiXCR; each CDR3 protein has one entry. The sample yields approximately 400,000 distinct CDR3 sequences, roughly 14% seen once.

J is TRBJ1-1 and V is TRBV7-9; D gene ambiguous. The sequenced material came from blood. The receptor's source is a woman aged 25 to 39 with Graves' ophthalmopathy. CDR3 sequence: CASSLSENTEAFF. The DNA for the CDR3 is TGTGCCAGCAGCTTATCAGAAAACACTGAAGCTTTCTTT.